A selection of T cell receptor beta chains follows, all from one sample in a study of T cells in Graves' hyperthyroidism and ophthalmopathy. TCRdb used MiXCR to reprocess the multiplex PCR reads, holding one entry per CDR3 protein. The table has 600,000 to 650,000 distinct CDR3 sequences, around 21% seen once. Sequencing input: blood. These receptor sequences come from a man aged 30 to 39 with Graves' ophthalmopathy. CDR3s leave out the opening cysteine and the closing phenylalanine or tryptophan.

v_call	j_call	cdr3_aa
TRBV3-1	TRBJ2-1	ASSQPGQTNEQF
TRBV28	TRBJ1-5	ASRQGARGNQPQH
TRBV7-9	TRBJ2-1	ASSRGSGIHYNEQF
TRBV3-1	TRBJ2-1	ASSQHRGRVGGNEQF
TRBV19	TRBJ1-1	ASSTIDRATEAF
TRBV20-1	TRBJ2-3	SARASTGVTDTQY
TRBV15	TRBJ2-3	ATSRVLSGRAGDTQY
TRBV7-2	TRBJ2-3	ASSQVFQTSTDTQY
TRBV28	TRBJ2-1	ASRNSGSNYNEQF
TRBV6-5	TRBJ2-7	ASSYSRLAGVNEQY
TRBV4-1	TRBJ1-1	ASSQGDGAF
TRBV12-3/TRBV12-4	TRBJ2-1	ASSWETGIGTSSNEQF
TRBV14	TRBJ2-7	ASSRTDRASYEQY
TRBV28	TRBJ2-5	ATIGGTAVEGETQY
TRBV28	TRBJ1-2	ASSFSPRQGLNYGYT
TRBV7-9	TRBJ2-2	ASSYGQRNTGELF
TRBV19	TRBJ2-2	ASSDRDTYTGELF
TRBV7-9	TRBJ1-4	ASSSYRGSNEKLF
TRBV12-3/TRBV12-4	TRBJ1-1	ASSSTGGGKTEAF